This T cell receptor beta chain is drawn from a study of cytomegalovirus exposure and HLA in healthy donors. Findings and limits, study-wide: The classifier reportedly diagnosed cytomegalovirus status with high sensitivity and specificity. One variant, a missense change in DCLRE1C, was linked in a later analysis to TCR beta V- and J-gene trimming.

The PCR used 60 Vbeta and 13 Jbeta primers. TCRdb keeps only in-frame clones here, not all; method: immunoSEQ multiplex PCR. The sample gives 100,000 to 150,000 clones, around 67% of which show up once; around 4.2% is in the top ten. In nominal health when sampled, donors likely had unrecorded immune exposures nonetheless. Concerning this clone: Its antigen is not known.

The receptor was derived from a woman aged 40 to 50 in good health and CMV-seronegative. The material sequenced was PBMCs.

The CDR3 sequence: CASSLTSGGRDSYEQYF. DNA of the CDR3: TGTGCCAGCAGCCTGACGAGCGGCGGGAGGGACTCCTACGAGCAGTACTTC. The V gene is TRBV4-2, the J gene TRBJ2-7; 9 positions agree with TRBD2. The CDR3 has 17 amino acids. CDR1 is LGHNA and CDR2 is YNFKEQ in the germline V gene. Germline trimming cut 4 bases from V and 0 bases from J; bases unmatched to any gene: 10.